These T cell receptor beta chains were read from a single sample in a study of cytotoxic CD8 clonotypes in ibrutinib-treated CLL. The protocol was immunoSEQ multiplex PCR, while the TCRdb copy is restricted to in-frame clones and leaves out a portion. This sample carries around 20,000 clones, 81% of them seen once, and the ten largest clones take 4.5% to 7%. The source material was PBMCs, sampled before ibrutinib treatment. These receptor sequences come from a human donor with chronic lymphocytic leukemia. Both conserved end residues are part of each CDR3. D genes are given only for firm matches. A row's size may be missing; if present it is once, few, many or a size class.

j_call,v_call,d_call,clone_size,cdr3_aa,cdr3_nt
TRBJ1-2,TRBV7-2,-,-,CASSSITGNGYTF,TGTGCCAGCAGCTCAATTACAGGGAACGGCTACACCTTC
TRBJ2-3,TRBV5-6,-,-,CASSLQLASTDTQYF,TGTGCCAGCAGCTTGCAATTAGCAAGCACAGATACGCAGTATTTT
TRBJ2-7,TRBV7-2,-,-,CASSLTGFHEQYF,TGTGCCAGCAGCTTAACAGGGTTCCACGAGCAGTACTTC
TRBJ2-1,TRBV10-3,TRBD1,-,CATGQGSSYNEQFF,TGTGCCACTGGACAGGGGAGCTCCTACAATGAGCAGTTCTTC
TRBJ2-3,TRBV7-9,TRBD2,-,CASSLRRLAGGGTDTQYF,TGTGCCAGCAGCCTTCGAAGACTAGCGGGGGGAGGCACAGATACGCAGTATTTT
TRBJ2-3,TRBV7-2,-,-,CASSPYSLQGYSSTDTQYF,TGTGCCAGCAGCCCGTATTCCTTACAGGGATACTCTAGCACAGATACGCAGTATTTT
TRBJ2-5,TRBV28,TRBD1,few,CASSDRGRPGETQYF,TGTGCCAGCAGTGACAGGGGGCGGCCTGGGGAGACCCAGTACTTC
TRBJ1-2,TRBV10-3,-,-,CAISAQGNYGYTF,TGTGCCATCAGCGCACAGGGTAACTATGGCTACACCTTC
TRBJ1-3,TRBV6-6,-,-,CASRPSGGPGNTIYF,TGTGCCAGCAGACCTAGCGGGGGTCCTGGAAACACCATATATTTT
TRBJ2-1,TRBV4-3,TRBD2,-,CASSRRLAGGDLVWDEQFF,TGCGCCAGCAGCCGCAGACTAGCGGGGGGGGACTTAGTTTGGGATGAGCAGTTCTTC
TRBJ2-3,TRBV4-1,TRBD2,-,CASSQAGGGTDTQYF,TGCGCCAGCAGCCAAGCGGGGGGTGGCACAGATACGCAGTATTTT
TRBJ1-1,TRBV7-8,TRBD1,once,CASSSRPTGTVNTEAFF,TGTGCCAGCAGCTCTAGGCCGACAGGGACGGTGAACACTGAAGCTTTCTTT
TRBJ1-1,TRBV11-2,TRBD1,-,CASSSIGQANTEAFF,TGTGCCAGCAGCTCTATCGGACAGGCGAACACTGAAGCTTTCTTT
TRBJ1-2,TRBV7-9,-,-,CASSLVGGTVSYTF,TGTGCCAGCAGCTTAGTAGGGGGGACCGTCTCCTACACCTTC
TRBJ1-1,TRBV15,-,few,CATRYMGGTEAFF,TGTGCCACCCGATATATGGGGGGGACTGAAGCTTTCTTT
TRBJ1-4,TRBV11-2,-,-,CASSLVPGATNEKLFF,TGTGCCAGCAGCTTAGTGCCAGGGGCAACTAATGAAAAACTGTTTTTT
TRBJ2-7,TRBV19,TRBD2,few,CASKKGLAPSYEQYF,TGTGCCAGTAAGAAGGGACTAGCCCCCTCCTACGAGCAGTACTTC
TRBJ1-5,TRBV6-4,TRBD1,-,CASIRDSSVQPQHF,TGTGCCAGCATCCGGGACAGTAGCGTTCAGCCCCAGCATTTT
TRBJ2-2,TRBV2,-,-,CASSGPGELFF,TGTGCCAGCAGTGGGCCCGGGGAGCTGTTTTTT
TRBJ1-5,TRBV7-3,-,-,CASSREYNQPQHF,TGTGCCAGCAGTCGGGAGTACAATCAGCCCCAGCATTTT
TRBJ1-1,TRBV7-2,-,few,CASSLSSANTEAFF,TGTGCCAGCAGCTTAAGTTCCGCGAACACTGAAGCTTTCTTT
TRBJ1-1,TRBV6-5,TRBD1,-,CASSFNRDRGDEAFF,TGTGCCAGCAGCTTTAATCGGGACAGGGGGGATGAAGCTTTCTTT
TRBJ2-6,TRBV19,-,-,CASTISGANVLTF,TGTGCCAGTACCATTTCTGGGGCCAACGTCCTGACTTTC
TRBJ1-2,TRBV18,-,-,CASSPASGSTVYGYTF,TGTGCCAGCTCACCAGCTTCCGGGAGTACCGTCTATGGCTACACCTTC
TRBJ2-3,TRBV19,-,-,CASSSRRPDKDTQYF,TGTGCCAGTAGTTCCCGTCGGCCAGACAAGGATACGCAGTATTTT
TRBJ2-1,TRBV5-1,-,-,CASSLESSYNEQFF,TGCGCCAGCAGCTTAGAGAGCTCCTACAATGAGCAGTTCTTC